The clone carrying this T cell receptor (beta chain) was seen ten or more times. The antigen is undetermined. This sample was taken from a study of T cells in Graves' hyperthyroidism and ophthalmopathy. On the study more broadly: Before any treatment, at initial diagnosis, peripheral blood was collected. Study-level results: Stable hyperthyroidism was told apart from ophthalmopathy by a model built on 13 V-J features. Most thyroid clonotypes expanded above 0.001 appeared in blood too.

The V end lost 4 bases, the J end lost 9 bases, and 7 bases lay between the germline ends. The CDR3 is 11 residues long. RNA transcripts served as the template for amplifying TCR beta CDR3 regions. HTBI primers drove first-round RT-PCR of the TCR CDR3. TCRdb re-called the multiplex PCR reads with MiXCR, one entry per CDR3 protein. The sample lists around 500,000 distinct CDR3 sequences; less than 25% were seen once. Enrolled ophthalmopathy patients presented with a Clinical Activity Score of at least 3, a NOSPECS grade of at least 4, and disease duration under 3 months. Sequenced material: blood. The chain carries TRBV12-3 or TRBV12-4 and TRBJ1-5; D ambiguous. The TCR originated in a woman aged 65 to 85 with Graves' ophthalmopathy. The CDR3 sequence: CASSSWGPQHF. CDR3 bases: TGTGCCAGCAGTTCCTGGGGGCCCCAGCATTTT.